Described below is a single TCR beta chain sequence and its context. Antigen unknown. The sample originates from a study of shared clonotypes between healthy human individuals. Repertoires were generated with immunoSEQ multiplex PCR, while TCRdb's copy carries only in-frame clones and drops some. The sample contains around 2.3 million clones, about 94% of which appear only once. Findings and limits, study-wide: Blood alone was sampled, and tissue repertoires likely differ. Shared clonotypes across all four donors exceeded non-shared ones in generation probability. The authors expected sequencing depth to affect clonotype sharing among donors. Sorted-subset samples were not fully sequenced, rarefaction indicated.

CDR1 is MGHRA and CDR2 is YSYEKL in the germline V gene. This CDR3 spans 15 amino acids. Trimming shortened V by 0 bases and J by 6 bases, and 12 bases separated the two germline ends. The receptor comes from a man aged 18-30 years in good health. The chain carries TRBV4-1 and TRBJ2-1, with a weak D call TRBD1 (5 bases). The specimen was naive CD4+ T cells sorted from blood. Subset in this sample: CD45RA+ positively selected. CDR3 sequence: CASSQELGRVNEQFF. CDR3 nucleotide sequence: TGCGCCAGCAGCCAAGAATTGGGCAGGGTCAATGAGCAGTTCTTC.